The table lists the clone carrying this TCR beta chain with many counts. Its antigen remains unidentified. The data originate from a study of tumor and adjacent non-tumor tissue in lung cancer. Study in general: Each sample yielded millions of productive TCRbeta reads on average.

Three rounds of nested PCR, following a modified ARM-PCR protocol, produced the TCRbeta library. TCRdb re-called the multiplex PCR reads through MiXCR, storing one row per CDR3 protein. The sample records tens of thousands of distinct CDR3 sequences, more than 55% being singletons. Germline CDR1 MNHEY, CDR2 SVGEGT. The CDR3 is made up of 16 amino acids. V was clipped by 6 bases and J by 1 base, with 16 bases between them. General observations from the study: Tumor repertoires had a smaller top 100 clone share than normal lung.

RNA was extracted from bulk tissue without any cell sorting. This non-tumor lung sample came from over 3 cm beyond the tumor edge. Newly diagnosed lung cancer patients had thoracic surgery in China, August–late 2014, without prior chemotherapy. Sequencing used distant non-tumor lung tissue. The gene calls are TRBV6-2 or TRBV6-3 and TRBJ1-5; maybe TRBD1 (5 bases). The clonotype originates from a man aged 65 to 79 with non-small cell lung cancer. CDR3 amino acids: CASRRPGRQSNQPQHF. As DNA, the CDR3 is TGTGCCAGCAGGCGACCAGGGCGGCAAAGCAATCAGCCCCAGCATTTT.